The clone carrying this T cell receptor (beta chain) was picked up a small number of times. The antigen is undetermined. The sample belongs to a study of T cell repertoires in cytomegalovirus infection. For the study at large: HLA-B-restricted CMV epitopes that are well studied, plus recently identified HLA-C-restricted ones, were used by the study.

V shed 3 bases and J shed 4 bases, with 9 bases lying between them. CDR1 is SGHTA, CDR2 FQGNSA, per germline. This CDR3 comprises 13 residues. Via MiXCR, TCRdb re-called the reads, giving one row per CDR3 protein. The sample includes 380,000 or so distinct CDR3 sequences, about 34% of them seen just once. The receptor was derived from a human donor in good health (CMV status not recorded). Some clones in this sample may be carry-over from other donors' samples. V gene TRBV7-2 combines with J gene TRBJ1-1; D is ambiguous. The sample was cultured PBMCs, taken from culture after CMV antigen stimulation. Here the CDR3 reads CASSFYSSTEAFF. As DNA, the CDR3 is TGTGCCAGCAGCTTTTATTCTTCCACTGAAGCTTTCTTT.